The clone carrying this T cell receptor (beta chain) was seen a few times. TCRdb itself ran the 5' RACE reads through MiXCR, one entry per CDR3 protein. The sample contains about 720,000 distinct CDR3 sequences, 8.6% of which appear only once. These data originate in a study of identical twins. The same sample was also used in a study of yellow fever vaccine responses in identical twins.

This TCR was recovered from a woman in her late teens or twenties in good health. The specimen sequenced was PBMCs.

DNA of the CDR3: TGTGCCAGCAGCCAATCCGAGGGTGACGGGAGGGCCCGCAATGAGCAGTTCTTC. It specifies CASSQSEGDGRARNEQFF. The gene calls are TRBV14 and TRBJ2-1; 8 bases are shared with TRBD2. This CDR3 comprises 18 residues. In germline, CDR1 is SGHDN, CDR2 FVKESK. V dropped 2 bases and J dropped 6; count of bases not matched to a gene: 15.